The next 17 T cell receptor beta chains were all read from a single sample in a study of T cells in localized non-small cell lung cancer. Repertoires were generated with immunoSEQ multiplex PCR, while TCRdb's copy carries only in-frame clones and drops some. This sample has fewer than 50,000 clones; around 83% occur once, and the top ten carry almost 8%. The sample was PBMCs, taken before any cancer treatment. The receptors shown here come from a man aged 35 to 69 with stage II lung adenocarcinoma.

V usage is TRBV7-9 and J usage is TRBJ2-2; tentatively, D is TRBD1 or TRBD2 (5 bases each). CDR3 length: 14 amino acids. V was trimmed by 4 bases and J by 8 bases, leaving 14 bases between them. Germline V gene lookup returns CDR1 SEHNR and CDR2 FQNEAQ (reference sequence). The CDR3, as DNA: TGTGCCAGCAGCTCCGGGACGGCTTTGGGGGAGCTGTTTTTT. It codes for CASSSGTALGELFF.

This chain uses TRBV15 with TRBJ2-5, with 12 positions matching TRBD1. Germline V lookup: CDR1 LNHNV, CDR2 YYDKDF (reference sequence). There are 16 residues in the CDR3. V was pared by 3 bases and J by 5 bases, with 7 bases of the junction left unmatched. The CDR3 sequence: CATSSTGTGGRETQYF. The CDR3 DNA follows: TGTGCCACCAGCAGTACCGGGACAGGGGGCCGGGAGACCCAGTACTTC.

V gene TRBV19 combines with J gene TRBJ2-3; D is undetermined. This CDR3 has 13 amino acids. Trimming took 7 bases from V and 0 from J, leaving 8 bases between them. From germline, CDR1 is LNHDA and CDR2 SQIVND (reference sequence). CDR3 amino acids: CASKVISTDTQYF. Written as DNA, the CDR3 is TGTGCCAGTAAGGTTATTAGCACAGATACGCAGTATTTT.

This chain links TRBV13 with TRBJ2-5; D may be TRBD2 (6 bases). This CDR3 has 16 residues. Trimming cost V 3 bases and J 7 bases, with 21 bases left between them. CDR1 PRHDT and CDR2 FYEKMQ come from the germline V gene (reference sequence). CDR3 nucleotides: TGTGCCAGCAGCTTGATGGGGACTTCGACTGTGGGGACCCAGTACTTC. It codes for CASSLMGTSTVGTQYF.

The CDR3 DNA reads TGTGCCAGCAGCTTGGGGGGGTACGGACAGCCCCAGCATTTT. It specifies CASSLGGYGQPQHF. The gene calls are TRBV5-4 and TRBJ1-5, with D possibly matching TRBD1 (5 bases). V shed 0 bases and J shed 7 bases, with 11 bases lying between them. The CDR3 has 14 amino acids. Germline CDR1 reads SGHNT; CDR2 reads YYREEE (reference sequence). The entire variable domain, with the rest obtained from reference TRBV5-4 and TRBJ1-5, is as follows: ETGVTQSPTHLIKTRGQQVTLRCSSQSGHNTVSWYQQALGQGPQFIFQYYREEENGRGNFPPRFSGLQFPNYSSELNVNALELDDSALYLCASSLGGYGQPQHFGDGTRLSIL.

The rearrangement uses TRBV9 and TRBJ2-7, with a possible D match to TRBD1 (5 bases). The V gene lost 0 bases and the J gene lost 5 bases, with 12 bases spanning the gap. This CDR3 comprises 14 residues. CDR1 is SGDLS and CDR2 is YYNGEE in the germline V gene. The CDR3: CASSVGVGPNEQYF. CDR3 bases: TGTGCCAGCAGCGTAGGTGTGGGGCCTAACGAGCAGTACTTC.

This chain joins TRBV28 and TRBJ1-4; possibly TRBD1 for D (5 bases). This CDR3 spans 14 amino acids. Germline loops: CDR1 MDHEN, CDR2 SYDVKM. Trimming took off 3 bases at V and 3 bases at J, with 8 bases between the two ends. In DNA, the CDR3 is TGTGCCAGCAGTTTGTGGGGGTCTAATGAAAAACTGTTTTTT. Translating it yields CASSLWGSNEKLFF.

The rearrangement joins TRBV15 to TRBJ1-1, with TRBD1 as a possible D gene (6 bases). CDR1 is LNHNV, CDR2 YYDKDF, per germline (reference sequence). This CDR3 contains 15 residues. Trimming stripped 3 bases from V and 0 bases from J, with 11 bases between. CDR3: CATSRGAGMNTEAFF. In DNA, the CDR3 is TGTGCCACCAGCAGGGGGGCGGGAATGAACACTGAAGCTTTCTTT.

The rearrangement joins TRBV28 to TRBJ2-6, with unresolved D. This CDR3 comprises 12 residues. Germline loops: CDR1 MDHEN, CDR2 SYDVKM. V was cut by 4 bases and J by 3 bases, with 1 base left in between. CDR3 residues: CASSYGANVLTF. In DNA, the CDR3 is TGTGCCAGCAGTTATGGGGCCAACGTCCTGACTTTC. Variable domain in full (rest from reference TRBV28 and TRBJ2-6): DVKVTQSSRYLVKRTGEKVFLECVQDMDHENMFWYRQDPGLGLRLIYFSYDVKMKEKGDIPEGYSVSREKKERFSLILESASTNQTSMYLCASSYGANVLTFGAGSRLTVL.

The chain links TRBV6-6 to TRBJ2-2, with D perhaps being TRBD1 or TRBD2 (5 bases each). The CDR3 contains 14 residues. V dropped 10 bases and J dropped 6 bases, with 18 bases sitting between them. Per germline, CDR1 MNHNY and CDR2 SVGAGI (reference sequence). The CDR3 is CATNRDGLPGELFF. CDR3 nucleotides: TGTGCCACCAACCGGGACGGCCTTCCCGGGGAGCTGTTTTTT.

The rearrangement links TRBV11-2 to TRBJ2-2, with 7 bases that match TRBD1. V was clipped by 5 bases and J by 1 base; unmatched bases: 10. Germline CDR1 is SGHAT and CDR2 is FQNNGV. The CDR3 totals 17 residues. CDR3 sequence reads: CASSVTGTDLNTGELFF. For the CDR3, the DNA is TGTGCCAGCAGCGTGACAGGGACCGACCTGAACACCGGGGAGCTGTTTTTT.

The rearrangement uses TRBV6-1 and TRBJ2-5, with D maybe TRBD2 (6 bases). From germline, CDR1 is MNHNS and CDR2 SASEGT. This CDR3 is 16 amino acids long. Trimming took 3 bases from V and 5 from J, leaving 19 bases between them. The CDR3 loop is CASSEELAVPRETQYF. DNA for the CDR3: TGTGCCAGCAGTGAGGAACTAGCTGTGCCGCGTGAGACCCAGTACTTC.

The gene calls are TRBV5-1 and TRBJ2-3; D possibly corresponds to TRBD1 (6 bases). V lost 4 bases to trimming and J lost 4 bases, with 13 bases between them. Germline V CDR1 and CDR2: SGHRS, YFSETQ. CDR3 length: 14 amino acids. The CDR3 DNA reads TGCGCCAGCAGCGAACAGGGCCCCCCAGATACGCAGTATTTT. This sequence encodes CASSEQGPPDTQYF.

The V gene is TRBV29-1, the J gene TRBJ2-3; 13 nucleotides line up with TRBD2. V gave up 6 bases and J gave up 2 bases; unmatched junction bases: 2. The CDR3 is made up of 14 amino acids. The germline V gene has CDR1 SQVTM and CDR2 ANQGSEA. The CDR3 DNA reads as TGCAGCGTGACTAGCGGGAGGCCCACAGATACGCAGTATTTT. Residues: CSVTSGRPTDTQYF.

For this clone: This sample also contains other DNA sequences that code for the same CDR3. The genes are TRBV5-1 and TRBJ2-5; 8 bases agree with TRBD2. Germline V gene sequence: CDR1 SGHRS, CDR2 YFSETQ. CDR3 length equals 14 residues. Trimming took 6 bases from V and 5 from J; bases not matched to a gene: 9. CDR3 nucleotide sequence: TGCGCCAGCACGGACCGGGCGGGGGGTGAGACCCAGTACTTC. Encoded protein: CASTDRAGGETQYF.

This clone came up once. This chain uses TRBV18 with TRBJ2-7; 9 bases are shared with TRBD1. Germline V CDR1 and CDR2: KGHSH, LQKENI. The CDR3 consists of 16 residues. J gave up 2 bases and V 5 bases, and 10 bases lay outside the gene matches. The CDR3 DNA reads TGTGCCAGCTCAGGACCGGGACAGGGTGACCCCTACGAGCAGTACTTC. Translation gives CASSGPGQGDPYEQYF.

The J gene is TRBJ2-1, the V gene TRBV18; D is perhaps TRBD1 (6 bases). V was clipped by 2 bases and J by 8 bases, with 16 bases between them. Germline values: CDR1 KGHSH, CDR2 LQKENI. The CDR3 runs 15 residues. CDR3 loop: CASSPSQGSGDEQFF. Written as DNA, the CDR3 is TGTGCCAGCTCACCATCACAGGGTAGTGGCGATGAGCAGTTCTTC. Full variable domain (remainder filled in from reference TRBV18 and TRBJ2-1): NAGVMQNPRHLVRRRGQEARLRCSPMKGHSHVYWYRQLPEEGLKFMVYLQKENIIDESGMPKERFSAEFPKEGPSILRIQQVVRGDSAAYFCASSPSQGSGDEQFFGPGTRLTVL.